This passage covers 5 T cell receptor beta chains from one sample sequenced in a study of regulatory T cells in long-lasting Graves disease. Building of the TCR beta libraries involved iRepertoire HTBI primers and Arm-PCR of CDR3 regions. TCRdb called the multiplex PCR reads again in MiXCR, with one record for every CDR3 protein. Of 350,000 to 500,000 distinct CDR3 sequences listed, less than 20% were seen once; the top ten hold about 11%. The sample's time point: newly diagnosed GD, antithyroid drugs for less than 3 months. The authors made the TCR library using RNA they extracted from PBMCs. The sample was also reused in another study, on T cells in Graves' hyperthyroidism and ophthalmopathy.

This specimen consisted of peripheral blood mononuclear cells (PBMCs), obtained at new diagnosis, from a patient treated with antithyroid drugs. The receptors come from a woman in her twenties or thirties with Graves disease.

This clonotype has ten or more counts. This rearrangement joins TRBV18 to TRBJ2-7, with 13 bases matching TRBD2. The junction had 9 bases not matched to a gene; V was cut back by 6 bases and J by 7 bases. Germline lookup yields CDR1 KGHSH and CDR2 LQKENI. CDR3 size: 15 residues. CDR3 nucleotides: TGTGCCAGCTCCCCTGGACTAGCGGGAGTGTCAGAGCAGTACTTC. Residues: CASSPGLAGVSEQYF.

Ten or more counts support this clonotype. The rearrangement joins TRBV14 to TRBJ2-5; D assignment may be TRBD1 or TRBD2 (5 bases each). V was pared by 1 base and J by 0 bases, with 6 bases between. The CDR3 sequence is 14 residues long. Germline assignment: CDR1 SGHDN and CDR2 FVKESK. The CDR3 is CASSQVGDQETQYF. The CDR3 DNA sequence: TGTGCCAGCAGCCAAGTGGGGGACCAAGAGACCCAGTACTTC.

For this clonotype: This may come from a read error, since a much larger clone is one base off. The J gene is TRBJ1-2, the V gene TRBV5-4; TRBD1 is a possible D gene (5 bases). This CDR3 comprises 14 residues. V was pared by 4 bases and J by 5 bases, with 15 bases between. Per the germline V gene, CDR1 is SGHNT and CDR2 is YYREEE (reference sequence). The CDR3 DNA reads as TGTGCCAGCAGCCCCGGGGCAGAGAAGTATGGCTACACCTTC. This gives the protein CASSPGAEKYGYTF.

The chain recombines TRBV5-1 with TRBJ2-5, with 8 bases aligning to TRBD2. The J segment lost 4 bases and the V segment lost 3 bases, leaving 14 bases of the junction unmatched. This CDR3 has 17 residues. Germline V lookup: CDR1 SGHRS, CDR2 YFSETQ. CDR3 loop: CASSSPPGLVLGETQYF. Here the CDR3 DNA reads TGCGCCAGCAGCTCTCCACCGGGACTAGTGTTGGGAGAGACCCAGTACTTC.

This clonotype was seen ten or more times. The rearrangement uses TRBV28 and TRBJ2-5; maybe TRBD2 (6 bases). Germline lookup yields CDR1 MDHEN and CDR2 SYDVKM. The CDR3 consists of 14 residues. V gave up 6 bases and J gave up 5 bases, with 16 bases separating them. The DNA for the CDR3 is TGTGCCAGCAGAGGGGCGCGGGGTGAGGAGACCCAGTACTTC. This encodes CASRGARGEETQYF.